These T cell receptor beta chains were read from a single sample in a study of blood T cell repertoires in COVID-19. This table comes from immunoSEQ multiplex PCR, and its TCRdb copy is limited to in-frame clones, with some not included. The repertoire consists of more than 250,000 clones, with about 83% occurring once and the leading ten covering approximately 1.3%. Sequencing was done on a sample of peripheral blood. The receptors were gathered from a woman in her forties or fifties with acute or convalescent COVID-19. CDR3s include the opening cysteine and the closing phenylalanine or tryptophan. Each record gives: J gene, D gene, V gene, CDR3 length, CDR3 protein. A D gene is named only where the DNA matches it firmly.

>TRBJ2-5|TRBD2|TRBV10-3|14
CAISESAGEVPQYF
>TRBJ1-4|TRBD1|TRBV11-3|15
CASSPPGTAHEKLFF
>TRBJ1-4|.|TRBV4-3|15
CASSQGQAEHEKLFF
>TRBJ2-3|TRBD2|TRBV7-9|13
CASSLAGGDTQYF
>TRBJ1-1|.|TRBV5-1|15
CASSLVEAINTEAFF
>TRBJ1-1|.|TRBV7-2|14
CASSATQGYTEAFF
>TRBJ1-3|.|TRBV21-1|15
CASRPQTETGNTIYF
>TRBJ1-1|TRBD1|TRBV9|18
CASSVGGQGVLRDTEAFF
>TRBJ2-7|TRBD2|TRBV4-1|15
CASSSTSGRSYEQYF
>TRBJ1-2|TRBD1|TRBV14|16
CASSPTTGGWSYGYTF
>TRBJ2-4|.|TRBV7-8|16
CASSPRRTAAKNIQYF
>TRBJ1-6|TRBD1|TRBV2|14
CASSPSTGNSPLHF